This record looks at one TCR beta chain sequence and its context. Its antigen remains unknown. Primed by a sample-barcoded 5' primer and a J-beta primer mix, a second PCR proceeded for 7 to 11 cycles. All cDNA molecules were each tagged by a template-switch adaptor with 12 random nucleotides. TCRdb called the 5' RACE reads again in MiXCR, with one record for every CDR3 protein. The table shows hundreds of thousands of distinct CDR3 sequences, with around 36% occurring only once. The sample is drawn from a study of blood T cells in healthy people across ages. Study-wide results and limits: Older age went with lower TCR beta diversity per million T cells, in a roughly linear way. Since the PBMCs were unsorted, naive and antigen-experienced cells could not be conclusively compared.

The ends were cut back, 0 bases at V and 1 base at J, with 18 bases in the middle. Germline V CDR1 and CDR2: LGHNA, YSLEER. This CDR3 is 18 amino acids long. This clonotype was sampled from a man aged 18 to 35 in good health. This rearrangement joins TRBV4-3 to TRBJ2-5; D is possibly TRBD2 (5 bases). Sample: blood. CDR3 sequence reads: CASSQDGEQALPQETQYF. The CDR3 DNA reads as TGCGCCAGCAGCCAAGATGGGGAGCAGGCTTTACCCCAAGAGACCCAGTACTTC.